Listed below are T cell receptor beta chains from one sample, sequenced in a study of T cells in Graves' hyperthyroidism and ophthalmopathy. TCRdb reanalysed the multiplex PCR reads using MiXCR and keeps one entry per CDR3 protein. In the table there are 300,000 to 500,000 distinct CDR3 sequences, roughly 13% of which are singletons. The sequencing sample was made of blood. Receptors originate from a man over 45 with Graves' ophthalmopathy. Both conserved end residues are part of each CDR3. The order of the fields is V gene, clone size, J gene, D gene, CDR3 protein, CDR3 DNA. D genes are given only for firm matches. Clone size is stated in some rows and not others, as once, few, many or a class when expanded.

TRBV9	few	TRBJ2-7	NA	CASSVDFGAGEQYF	TGTGCCAGCAGCGTAGACTTTGGGGCTGGGGAGCAGTACTTC
TRBV18	many	TRBJ2-5	TRBD1	CASSGRQGAGETQYF	TGTGCCAGCTCAGGTCGACAGGGGGCCGGGGAGACCCAGTACTTC
TRBV27	many	TRBJ2-3	NA	CASSPTPGPWGQYF	TGTGCCAGCAGTCCGACACCGGGGCCGTGGGGGCAGTATTTT
TRBV7-8	many	TRBJ2-1	TRBD2	CASSHSRGLAGYNEQFF	TGTGCCAGCAGCCATTCCCGAGGACTAGCGGGGTACAATGAGCAGTTCTTC
TRBV15	few	TRBJ2-3	TRBD1	CATSRIGTVTDTQYF	TGTGCCACCAGCAGAATAGGGACAGTCACAGATACGCAGTATTTT
TRBV20-1	NA	TRBJ1-2	TRBD1	CSARDALRTGSYGYTF	TGCAGTGCTAGAGATGCGCTAAGGACAGGAAGCTATGGCTACACCTTC
TRBV30	many	TRBJ2-1	NA	CAWSVDNEQFF	TGTGCCTGGAGTGTGGACAATGAGCAGTTCTTC
TRBV27	NA	TRBJ1-6	NA	CASRAGLLHSPLHF	TGTGCCAGCAGGGCCGGACTTCTTCACTCACCCCTCCACTTT
TRBV9	NA	TRBJ2-1	NA	CASSVSRASYNEQFF	TGTGCCAGCAGCGTATCCAGGGCGTCGTACAATGAGCAGTTCTTC
TRBV5-1	NA	TRBJ2-6	NA	CASSLALGGANVLTF	TGCGCCAGCAGCTTGGCTTTGGGGGGGGCCAACGTCCTGACTTTC
TRBV20-1	few	TRBJ2-5	TRBD1	CSAYTDRVGETQYF	TGCAGTGCTTACACAGACAGGGTCGGGGAGACCCAGTACTTC
TRBV5-1	many	TRBJ2-3	TRBD1	CASRRDRGGTDTQYF	TGCGCCAGCAGGAGGGACAGGGGCGGCACAGATACGCAGTATTTT